Following are 20 T cell receptor beta chains from one sample sequenced in a study of blood T cell repertoires in COVID-19. Libraries were prepared by immunoSEQ multiplex PCR; TCRdb keeps only in-frame clonotypes and omits some of them. This table has some 78,000 clones, 84% appearing once. The sequenced sample consisted of peripheral blood. Receptors originate from a man aged 45 to 65 with acute or convalescent COVID-19.

The chain joins TRBV25-1 to TRBJ1-5; D uncertain. In germline, CDR1 is MGHDK, CDR2 SYGVNS. The V gene lost 5 bases and the J gene lost 2 bases, with 10 bases spanning the gap. The CDR3 has 14 residues. The CDR3 reads CASSSRGGNQPQHF. The CDR3 region has the DNA TGTGCCAGCAGTTCCCGCGGGGGCAATCAGCCCCAGCATTTT.

V gene TRBV19 combines with J gene TRBJ1-3; D gene uncertain. This CDR3 comprises 14 residues. Per germline, CDR1 LNHDA and CDR2 SQIVND (reference sequence). V lost 4 bases, J lost 0 bases, and 7 bases lay in between. CDR3 in amino acids: CASSRLVSGNTIYF. CDR3 nucleotide sequence: TGTGCCAGTAGTAGACTTGTCTCTGGAAACACCATATATTTT.

The chain joins TRBV30 to TRBJ1-1; 12 bases align to TRBD1. V lost 1 base, J lost 11 bases, and 8 bases stayed unmatched. CDR3 length: 14 residues. CDR1 and CDR2 (germline): GTSNPN, SVGIG (reference sequence). CDR3 residues: CAWSAGTGGAGAFF. CDR3 nucleotide sequence: TGTGCCTGGAGTGCCGGGACAGGGGGCGCCGGGGCTTTCTTT.

V usage is TRBV24-1 and J usage is TRBJ2-7; D is unresolved. The germline V gene encodes CDR1 KGHDR and CDR2 SFDVKD. The CDR3 spans 12 residues. Trimming took off 9 bases at V and 0 bases at J, with 8 bases between the two ends. The CDR3: CATADTSYEQYF. The CDR3 nucleotides read TGTGCCACCGCTGACACCTCCTACGAGCAGTACTTC.

The chain has TRBV6-6 and TRBJ2-1; TRBD1 matches at 9 bases. The germline V gene has CDR1 MNHNY and CDR2 SVGAGI (reference sequence). The CDR3 runs 19 residues. The ends lost 5 bases at V and 1 base at J; junction bases unmatched: 15. The CDR3 nucleotides are TGTGCCAGCAGTCCCCGGGACAGGGTGGGGTTTGTATCCTACAATGAGCAGTTCTTC. Its translation: CASSPRDRVGFVSYNEQFF.

The V gene is TRBV7-8, the J gene TRBJ2-4, with D uncertain. The germline V and J ends were trimmed by 7 bases and 0 bases, with 13 bases remaining between them. The CDR3 totals 15 residues. CDR1 is SGHVS, CDR2 FQNEAQ, per germline. CDR3 nucleotides: TGTGCCAGCACGACAAATTTAATAGCCAAAAACATTCAGTACTTC. Protein product: CASTTNLIAKNIQYF.

The chain carries TRBV7-9 and TRBJ1-2, with D unclear. The ends were cut back, 6 bases at V and 4 bases at J, with 9 bases in the middle. Germline V lookup: CDR1 SEHNR, CDR2 FQNEAQ (reference sequence). The CDR3 is 12 residues long. CDR3 coding DNA: TGTGCCAGCAGTAGCACGAGCTATGGCTACACCTTC. The encoded protein is CASSSTSYGYTF.

The chain couples TRBV6-4 to TRBJ2-1; 9 nucleotides agree with TRBD2. The V and J ends lost 2 bases and 4 bases, in that order; junction bases with no gene match: 6. CDR1 MRHNA and CDR2 SNTAGT come from the germline V gene. The CDR3 is made up of 16 amino acids. In DNA, the CDR3 is TGTGCCAGCAGTGACGGGGTAGCGGGAGAATACAATGAGCAGTTCTTC. It yields the protein CASSDGVAGEYNEQFF.

This clone was recorded a few times. V gene TRBV27 combines with J gene TRBJ1-2, with no clear D. Germline assignment: CDR1 MNHEY and CDR2 SMNVEV (reference sequence). V was cut by 3 bases and J by 4 bases, with 9 bases left in between. This CDR3 has 13 amino acids. The CDR3 reads CASSFRGFYGYTF. Written as DNA, the CDR3 is TGTGCCAGCAGTTTCCGGGGTTTCTATGGCTACACCTTC.

The chain carries TRBV24-1 and TRBJ2-5; TRBD2 agrees at 15 bases. Germline trimming cut 3 bases from V and 5 bases from J; bases unmatched to any gene: 9. The germline V gene has CDR1 KGHDR and CDR2 SFDVKD. The CDR3 covers 18 residues. The CDR3 DNA is TGTGCCACCAGTGATGCTGGACTAGCGGGAGGGATCCGGGAGACCCAGTACTTC. The encoded protein is CATSDAGLAGGIRETQYF.

The chain has TRBV7-9 and TRBJ1-2; 7 nucleotides agree with TRBD1. CDR3 length: 14 residues. After removal of 5 bases from V and 4 bases from J, the junction contained 7 bases not matched to a gene. CDR1 is SEHNR, CDR2 FQNEAQ, per germline (reference sequence). CDR3 coding DNA: TGTGCCAGCAGCCTACCAGGGGGTGGCTATGGCTACACCTTC. Encoded protein: CASSLPGGGYGYTF.

J is TRBJ2-5 and V is TRBV7-8; 9 nucleotides line up with TRBD2. J was trimmed by 0 bases and V by 3 bases; bases with no gene match: 11. The CDR3 runs to 18 residues. Germline CDR1 and CDR2: SGHVS and FQNEAQ. The CDR3 sequence: CASSFVGLATMYQETQYF. The CDR3 DNA is TGTGCCAGCAGCTTTGTAGGACTAGCGACGATGTACCAAGAGACCCAGTACTTC.

This rearrangement joins TRBV30 to TRBJ2-2; TRBD2 is a possible D gene (5 bases). This CDR3 has 14 residues. Germline lookup yields CDR1 GTSNPN and CDR2 SVGIG (reference sequence). Trimming removed 3 bases at V and 1 base at J, with 9 bases between. The CDR3 DNA is TGTGCCTGGAGCGCGGGTCTGAACACCGGGGAGCTGTTTTTT. It encodes CAWSAGLNTGELFF.

This chain uses TRBV9 with TRBJ2-3; TRBD2 might be the D (6 bases). CDR1 SGDLS and CDR2 YYNGEE come from the germline V gene. Trimming stripped 3 bases from V and 5 bases from J, with 19 bases between. The CDR3 extends over 16 amino acids. CDR3 sequence (DNA): TGTGCCAGCAGCGACACTAGGACTAAAAGACTAGATACGCAGTATTTT. It yields the protein CASSDTRTKRLDTQYF.

The chain carries TRBV7-9 and TRBJ2-1; 12 nucleotides match TRBD2. With 4 bases clipped from V and 5 bases from J, the junction kept 3 bases outside the gene matches. Germline V CDR1 and CDR2: SEHNR, FQNEAQ (reference sequence). The CDR3 sequence is 15 residues long. The CDR3 loop reads CASSYLAGGNNEQFF. The CDR3 DNA reads as TGTGCCAGCAGCTACCTAGCGGGGGGGAACAATGAGCAGTTCTTC.

The chain joins TRBV3-1 (or the pseudogene TRBV3-2) to TRBJ2-1; no clear D gene. V was cut by 0 bases and J by 2 bases, with 8 bases left in between. Germline V gives CDR1 LGHDT, CDR2 YNNKEL (reference sequence). This CDR3 is built from 15 residues. The CDR3 is CASSQDYATYNEQFF. Written as DNA, the CDR3 is TGTGCCAGCAGCCAAGATTACGCTACCTACAATGAGCAGTTCTTC.

The chain combines TRBV7-3 with TRBJ2-3, with D maybe TRBD2 (5 bases). Trimming took 3 bases from V and 8 from J, leaving 18 bases between them. Looked up from germline, CDR1 is SGHTA and CDR2 is FQGTGA. CDR3 length: 15 amino acids. This CDR3 is CASSLVGSTGSTQYF. CDR3 sequence (DNA): TGTGCCAGCAGCTTGGTTGGGTCCACGGGAAGTACGCAGTATTTT.

The chain is built from TRBV7-2 and TRBJ1-5; tentative D call: TRBD1 (6 bases). CDR3 length: 15 residues. Deletions cut 1 base from V and 6 bases from J, with 13 bases between. Germline-derived CDR1 and CDR2 are SGHTA and FQGNSA. The CDR3 region is CASSLGRGAGQPQHF. CDR3 coding DNA: TGTGCCAGCAGCTTAGGCAGGGGCGCGGGTCAGCCCCAGCATTTT.

This clone was detected a few times. The CDR3 reads CATSEMGQGPTNYGYTF. The CDR3 DNA sequence: TGTGCCACCAGTGAGATGGGACAGGGGCCAACTAACTATGGCTACACCTTC. V usage is TRBV24-1 and J usage is TRBJ1-2, with TRBD1 identical over 10 bases. The CDR3 is made up of 17 amino acids. The germline gives CDR1 KGHDR, CDR2 SFDVKD. V dropped 4 bases and J dropped 0; count of bases not matched to a gene: 7.

The V call is TRBV20-1, the J call TRBJ1-5; no clear D. CDR3 length equals 13 residues. Between the trimmed V and J ends, which lost 3 bases and 3 bases, there was a span of 9 bases. Germline V gives CDR1 DFQATT, CDR2 SNEGSKA (reference sequence). As DNA, the CDR3 is TGCAGTGCTAGTTCCAGTCCCAATCAGCCCCAGCATTTT. Translation: CSASSSPNQPQHF.